The sequence of this T cell receptor (beta chain) was determined in a study of cytomegalovirus exposure and HLA in healthy donors. Study findings and constraints: Exclusion as indistinguishable affected some V segments, including TRBV6-2 and TRBV6-3. In most subjects, TCR beta sequences reportedly gave accurate predictions of HLA-A and HLA-B alleles. Sequencing depth across donors, presence/absence analyses assumed, was roughly uniform.

Regarding this clone: The antigen is not known.

The PCR ran on 60 Vbeta and 13 Jbeta primers. Assay used: immunoSEQ multiplex PCR; TCRdb lists only in-frame clones, some missing. The listing contains roughly 50,000 clones. The junction had 16 bases not matched to a gene; V was cut back by 2 bases and J by 4 bases. The CDR3 runs 19 residues. Germline CDR1 and CDR2: SEHNR and FQNEAQ (reference sequence). Specimen: PBMCs. The receptor's source is a man in his forties in good health and CMV-seropositive. The chain employs TRBV7-9 and TRBJ2-5; 10 bases are shared with TRBD1. The CDR3 nucleotides are TGTGCCAGCAGCTTATCCTCCGCCGGGACAGGGGCAATAAGAGAGACCCAGTACTTC. Translation: CASSLSSAGTGAIRETQYF.